These 6 T cell receptor beta chains came from one sample sequenced in a study of T cell changes during pregnancy in multiple sclerosis. Measured with immunoSEQ multiplex PCR; TCRdb has only the in-frame clones, and not every one. The sample contains roughly 49,000 clones, roughly 92% of which appear only once. The specimen was CD4+ T cells from peripheral blood mononuclear cells, collected in the second trimester of pregnancy. These receptors all come from a female donor in good health, enrolled as a control in a pregnancy study.

The CDR3 region is CATRGPISTDTQYF. As DNA, the CDR3 is TGTGCCACCCGAGGCCCTATTAGCACAGATACGCAGTATTTT. This sequence joins TRBV7-6 and TRBJ2-3; no clear D. V lost 10 bases, J lost 0 bases, and 14 bases lay in between. Germline CDR1 SGHVS, CDR2 FNYEAQ. The CDR3 spans 14 residues.

The chain links TRBV18 to TRBJ2-5, with D possibly matching TRBD2 (5 bases). This CDR3 has 14 amino acids. Germline V CDR1 and CDR2: KGHSH, LQKENI. V was cut by 6 bases and J by 3 bases, with 14 bases left in between. CDR3 protein: CASSYASGKETQYF. The DNA for the CDR3 is TGTGCCAGCTCGTACGCCAGCGGTAAAGAGACCCAGTACTTC.

CDR3: CAISENGRGNEKLFF. For the CDR3, the DNA is TGTGCCATCAGTGAAAATGGGAGGGGAAATGAAAAACTGTTTTTT. This rearrangement joins TRBV10-3 to TRBJ1-4, with D possibly being TRBD1 (5 bases). This CDR3 has 15 amino acids. Trimming stripped 3 bases from V and 5 bases from J, with 13 bases between. CDR1 is ENHRY, CDR2 SYGVKD, per germline.

This chain uses TRBV7-2 with TRBJ2-2; 11 nucleotides match TRBD2. Germline V gene data show CDR1 as SGHTA and CDR2 as FQGNSA. The CDR3 has 16 residues. Trimming at V came to 2 bases and at J to 4 bases, leaving 3 bases not matched to a gene. This CDR3 reads CASSLSSGGATGELFF. The CDR3 coding sequence is TGTGCCAGCAGCTTAAGTAGCGGGGGGGCCACCGGGGAGCTGTTTTTT.

This chain uses TRBV7-2 with TRBJ2-7; 8 bases align to TRBD2. This CDR3 comprises 15 residues. Germline V gives CDR1 SGHTA, CDR2 FQGNSA. J gave up 1 base and V 5 bases, and 7 bases lay outside the gene matches. The CDR3 sequence is CASSLMTGGSYEQYF. CDR3 coding DNA: TGTGCCAGCAGCCTCATGACGGGAGGGTCCTACGAGCAGTACTTC.

The rearrangement joins TRBV30 to TRBJ2-3, with TRBD2 as a possible D gene (6 bases). The CDR3 has 13 amino acids. The germline V and J ends were trimmed by 0 bases and 5 bases, with 9 bases remaining between them. Per the germline V gene, CDR1 is GTSNPN and CDR2 is SVGIG (reference sequence). The CDR3 protein is CAWSVTGGDTQYF. Written as DNA, the CDR3 is TGTGCCTGGAGTGTAACCGGGGGAGATACGCAGTATTTT.